Following are 2 T cell receptor beta chains from one sample sequenced in a study of CD8+CD57+ T cells in acquired aplastic anemia (dated by TCRdb to 2016 to 2019). Sequencing was carried out with an Illumina HiSeq 2000. Genomic DNA was used as template for profiling of TCR beta VDJ combinations and CDR3 sequences. The public reads were run again by TCRdb, first through fastp at Q25 and then through MiXCR, and only productive beta chains were kept. For every CDR3 protein sequence, its rows merge into one entry that carries the most common genes and DNA. The sample data list 300,000 or so distinct CDR3 sequences, and around 60% of these were observed just once. The top ten constitute around 8% of the sample. Material for sequencing was sorted CD4+, CD8+, or CD8+CD57+ T cells (not recorded which) from PBMCs. The source of these receptors is a human donor with severe aplastic anemia or a healthy control (not recorded which).

This sequence joins TRBV19 and TRBJ2-7; a weak D match, TRBD1 (6 bases). The CDR3 is 14 amino acids. Germline V CDR1 and CDR2: LNHDA, SQIVND (reference sequence). V shed 1 base and J shed 2 bases, with 9 bases lying between them. The CDR3 nucleotides read TGTGCCAGTAGTATAGGACAGGAAGCCTACGAGCAGTACTTC. Residues: CASSIGQEAYEQYF. Based on the CDR3 plus reference TRBV19 and TRBJ2-7, the full variable domain is DGGITQSPKYLFRKEGQNVTLSCEQNLNHDAMYWYRQDPGQGLRLIYYSQIVNDFQKGDIAEGYSVSREKKESFPLTVTSAQKNPTAFYLCASSIGQEAYEQYFGPGTRLTVT.

The J gene is TRBJ1-5, the V gene TRBV6-1; D not certain. The CDR3 extends over 13 amino acids. Germline CDR1 MNHNS, CDR2 SASEGT. V dropped 6 bases and J dropped 2 bases, with 8 bases sitting between them. CDR3 residues: CASREVGNQPQHF. The CDR3 coding sequence is TGTGCCAGCAGGGAGGTCGGCAATCAGCCCCAGCATTTT.